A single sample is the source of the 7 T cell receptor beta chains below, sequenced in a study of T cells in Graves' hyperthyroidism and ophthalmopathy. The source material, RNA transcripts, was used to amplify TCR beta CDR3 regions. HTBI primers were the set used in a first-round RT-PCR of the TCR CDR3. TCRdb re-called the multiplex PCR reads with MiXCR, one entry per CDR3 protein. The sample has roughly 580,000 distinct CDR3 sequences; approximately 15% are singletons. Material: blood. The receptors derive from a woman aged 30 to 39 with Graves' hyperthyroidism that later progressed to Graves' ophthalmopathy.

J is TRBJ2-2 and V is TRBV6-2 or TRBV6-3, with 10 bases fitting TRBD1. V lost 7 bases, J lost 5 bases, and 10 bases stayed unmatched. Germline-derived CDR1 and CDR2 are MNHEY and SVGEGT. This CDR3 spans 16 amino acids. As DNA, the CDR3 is TGTGCCAGCAACTCCCGGGACAGGGGTTGGACCGGGGAGCTGTTTTTT. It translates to CASNSRDRGWTGELFF.

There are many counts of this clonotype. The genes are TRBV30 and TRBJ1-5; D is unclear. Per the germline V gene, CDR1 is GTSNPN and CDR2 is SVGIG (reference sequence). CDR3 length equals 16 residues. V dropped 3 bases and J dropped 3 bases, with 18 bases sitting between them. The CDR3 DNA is TGTGCCTGGAGGCCTGGAGGAGGGTGGGCCAATCAGCCCCAGCATTTT. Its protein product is CAWRPGGGWANQPQHF.

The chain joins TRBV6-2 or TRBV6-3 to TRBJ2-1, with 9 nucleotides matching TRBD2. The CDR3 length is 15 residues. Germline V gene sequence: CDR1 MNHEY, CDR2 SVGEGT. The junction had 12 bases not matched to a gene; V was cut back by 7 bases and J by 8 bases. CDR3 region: CASTQGPSGNDEQFF. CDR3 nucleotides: TGTGCCAGCACCCAGGGGCCTAGCGGGAACGATGAGCAGTTCTTC.

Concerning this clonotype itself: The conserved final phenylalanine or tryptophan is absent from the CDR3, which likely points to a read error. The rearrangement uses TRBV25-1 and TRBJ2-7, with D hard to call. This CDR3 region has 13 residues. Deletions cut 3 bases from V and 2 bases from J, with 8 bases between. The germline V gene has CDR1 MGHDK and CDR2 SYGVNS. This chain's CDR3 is CASSEGNPYEQYL. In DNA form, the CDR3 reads TGTGCCAGCAGTGAGGGAAATCCCTACGAGCAGTACCTC.

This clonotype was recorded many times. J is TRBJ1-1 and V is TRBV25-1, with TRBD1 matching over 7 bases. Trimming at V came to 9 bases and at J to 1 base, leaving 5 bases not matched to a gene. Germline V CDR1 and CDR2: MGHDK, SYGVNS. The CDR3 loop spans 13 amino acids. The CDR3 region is CARTHRGNTEAFF. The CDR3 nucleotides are TGTGCCAGAACTCACAGGGGGAACACTGAAGCTTTCTTT.

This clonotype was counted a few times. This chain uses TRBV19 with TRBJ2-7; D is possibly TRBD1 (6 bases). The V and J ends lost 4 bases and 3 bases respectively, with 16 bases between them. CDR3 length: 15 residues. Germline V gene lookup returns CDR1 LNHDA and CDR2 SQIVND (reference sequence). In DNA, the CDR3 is TGTGCCAGTAGTAGTATACGAGGACAGCTCTACGAGCAGTACTTC. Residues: CASSSIRGQLYEQYF. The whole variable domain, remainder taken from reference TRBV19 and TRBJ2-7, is DGGITQSPKYLFRKEGQNVTLSCEQNLNHDAMYWYRQDPGQGLRLIYYSQIVNDFQKGDIAEGYSVSREKKESFPLTVTSAQKNPTAFYLCASSSIRGQLYEQYFGPGTRLTVT.

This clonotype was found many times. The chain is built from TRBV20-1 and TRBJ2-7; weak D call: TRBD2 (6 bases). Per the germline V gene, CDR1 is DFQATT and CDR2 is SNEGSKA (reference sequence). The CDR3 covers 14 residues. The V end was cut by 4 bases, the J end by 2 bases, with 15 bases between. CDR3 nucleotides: TGCAGTGCTACCTTAGCGGAACGCCCCTACGAGCAGTACTTC. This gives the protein CSATLAERPYEQYF.